Given below is one TCR beta chain in context. Profiling relied on immunoSEQ multiplex PCR, and the TCRdb table lists in-frame clones only, not all of them. Of approximately 80,000 clones listed, 91% are singletons. The data were obtained in a study of control samples from healthy donors and cancer patients. The V end lost 6 bases, the J end lost 7 bases, and 9 bases lay between the germline ends. In germline, CDR1 is LNHDA, CDR2 SQIVND (reference sequence). There are 12 residues in the CDR3. V usage is TRBV19 and J usage is TRBJ1-4; possibly TRBD1 for D (5 bases). The sequence was collected from a man aged 25 to 40 in good health. The sequenced material came from blood. The CDR3 coding sequence is TGTGCCAGTAGAAGGGACGGTGAAAAACTGTTTTTT. Its translation is CASRRDGEKLFF.